A single sample is the source of the 9 T cell receptor beta chains below, sequenced in a study of T cell responses to AZD1222 COVID-19 vaccine. Measured with immunoSEQ multiplex PCR; TCRdb has only the in-frame clones, and not every one. The sample lists about 270,000 clones; approximately 94% were seen once. The source material was peripheral blood, sampled 28 days after the second AZD1222 dose. The receptors were gathered from an adult who received the AZD1222 COVID-19 vaccine.

This chain links TRBV6-5 with TRBJ1-2; the match to TRBD1 covers 8 bases. This CDR3 contains 13 residues. Germline V lookup: CDR1 MNHEY, CDR2 SVGAGI. The trim removed 6 bases at V and 2 bases at J, leaving 2 bases unmatched. CDR3 coding DNA: TGTGCCAGCAGGGGGGACAGGAACTATGGCTACACCTTC. Its protein product is CASRGDRNYGYTF.

J is TRBJ1-6 and V is TRBV27, with D possibly TRBD1 on 5 matching bases. The V gene lost 0 bases and the J gene lost 6 bases, with 15 bases spanning the gap. The germline V gene has CDR1 MNHEY and CDR2 SMNVEV (reference sequence). There are 17 residues in the CDR3. The CDR3 region is CASSLSPRGIGNSPLHF. In DNA form, the CDR3 reads TGTGCCAGCAGTTTATCGCCTCGGGGCATAGGTAATTCACCCCTCCACTTT.

The rearrangement uses TRBV27 and TRBJ2-7, with TRBD2 identical over 9 bases. Unmatched junction bases numbered 6, after V lost 9 bases and J lost 0 bases. CDR1 and CDR2 (germline): MNHEY, SMNVEV (reference sequence). CDR3 length: 14 amino acids. CDR3 sequence reads: CASSKTSGSYEQYF. The CDR3 bases are TGTGCCAGTTCCAAGACTAGCGGCTCCTACGAGCAGTACTTC.

The chain joins TRBV27 to TRBJ2-5; 7 bases map to TRBD2. Trimming removed 6 bases from V and 5 bases from J; junction bases left unmatched: 3. This CDR3 is 12 amino acids long. Germline V gives CDR1 MNHEY, CDR2 SMNVEV (reference sequence). The DNA of the CDR3 is TGTGCCAGCAGGGGGGGGGTCGAGACCCAGTACTTC. Translation gives CASRGGVETQYF.

The chain employs TRBV18 and TRBJ2-5, with a weak D call TRBD1 (6 bases). V lost 0 bases, J lost 5 bases, and 10 bases lay in between. The CDR3 is made up of 14 amino acids. Germline V gene sequence: CDR1 KGHSH, CDR2 LQKENI. The CDR3 sequence: CASSPPAGAETQYF. In nucleotides, the CDR3 is TGTGCCAGCTCACCACCCGCAGGGGCGGAGACCCAGTACTTC.

This clone has just one count. This chain links TRBV5-4 with TRBJ2-5, with D perhaps TRBD2 (5 bases). This CDR3 has 14 residues. Trimming shortened V by 3 bases and J by 4 bases, and 13 bases separated the two germline ends. The germline V gene has CDR1 SGHNT and CDR2 YYREEE (reference sequence). In nucleotides, the CDR3 is TGTGCCAGCAGCTCCGGGGTGGGTGGAGAGACCCAGTACTTC. Translating gives CASSSGVGGETQYF.

The gene calls are TRBV2 and TRBJ1-1; D unclear. Trimming pared 8 bases from V and 0 bases from J, leaving 10 bases between. This CDR3 region has 13 residues. Germline-derived CDR1 and CDR2 are SNHLY and FYNNEI. The CDR3 coding sequence is TGTGCCAGCCGGGTGAGAGTGAACACTGAAGCTTTCTTT. Amino acids: CASRVRVNTEAFF.

This chain joins TRBV28 and TRBJ2-6; no clear D. The V and J ends lost 3 bases and 3 bases respectively, with 3 bases between them. The germline gives CDR1 MDHEN, CDR2 SYDVKM. CDR3 length equals 13 residues. This chain's CDR3 is CASSFGGANVLTF. DNA of the CDR3: TGTGCCAGCAGTTTCGGTGGGGCCAACGTCCTGACTTTC. Full variable domain (rest looked up from reference TRBV28 and TRBJ2-6): DVKVTQSSRYLVKRTGEKVFLECVQDMDHENMFWYRQDPGLGLRLIYFSYDVKMKEKGDIPEGYSVSREKKERFSLILESASTNQTSMYLCASSFGGANVLTFGAGSRLTVL.

The rearrangement uses TRBV2 and TRBJ1-5; 8 bases match TRBD1. CDR1 is SNHLY, CDR2 FYNNEI, per germline. This CDR3 region has 14 residues. V shed 7 bases and J 7 bases; nucleotides not matched to a gene: 9. Here the CDR3 DNA reads TGTGCCAGCAATGGGGCAGGGACAGGCCAGCCCCAGCATTTT. Encoded protein: CASNGAGTGQPQHF.